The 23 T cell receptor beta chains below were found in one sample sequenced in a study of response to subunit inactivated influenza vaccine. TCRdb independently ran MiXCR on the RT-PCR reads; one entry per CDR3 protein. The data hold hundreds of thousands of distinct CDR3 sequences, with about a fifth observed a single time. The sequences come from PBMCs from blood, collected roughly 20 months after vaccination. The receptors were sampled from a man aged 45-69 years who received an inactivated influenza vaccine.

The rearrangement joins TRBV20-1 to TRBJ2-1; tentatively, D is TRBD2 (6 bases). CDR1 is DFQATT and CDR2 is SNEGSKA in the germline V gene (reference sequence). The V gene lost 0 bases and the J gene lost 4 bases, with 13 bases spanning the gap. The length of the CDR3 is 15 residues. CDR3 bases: TGCAGTGCTAGAGATCGTAGGACTATGTACAATGAGCAGTTCTTC. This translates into CSARDRRTMYNEQFF.

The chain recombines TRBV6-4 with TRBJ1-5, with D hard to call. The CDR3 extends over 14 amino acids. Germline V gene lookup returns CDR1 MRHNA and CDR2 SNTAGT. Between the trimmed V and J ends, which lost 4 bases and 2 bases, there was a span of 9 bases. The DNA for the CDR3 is TGTGCCAGCAGTGTCGAATGGGGCAATCAGCCCCAGCATTTT. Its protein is CASSVEWGNQPQHF.

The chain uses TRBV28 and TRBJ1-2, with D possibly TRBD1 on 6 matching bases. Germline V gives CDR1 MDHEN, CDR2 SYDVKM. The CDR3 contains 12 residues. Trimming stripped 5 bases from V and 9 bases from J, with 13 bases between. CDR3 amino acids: CASSILRGSYTF. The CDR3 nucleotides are TGTGCCAGCAGTATCCTCAGGGGTAGCTACACCTTC.

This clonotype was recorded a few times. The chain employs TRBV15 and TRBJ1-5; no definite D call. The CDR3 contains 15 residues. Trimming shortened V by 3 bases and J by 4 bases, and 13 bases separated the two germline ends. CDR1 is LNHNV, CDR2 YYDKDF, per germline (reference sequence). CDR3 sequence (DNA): TGTGCCACCAGCAGCGTACCCCGGGGAAATCAGCCCCAGCATTTT. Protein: CATSSVPRGNQPQHF.

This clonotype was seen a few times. The CDR3 DNA reads as TGTGCCAGCAGGGAGGACAGTGTTAACACTGAAGCTTTCTTT. It yields the protein CASREDSVNTEAFF. J is TRBJ1-1 and V is TRBV2; D is possibly TRBD1 (6 bases). Germline loops: CDR1 SNHLY, CDR2 FYNNEI. CDR3 length: 14 amino acids. V lost 6 bases and J lost 2, with 13 bases in between.

The CDR3 DNA reads as TGCAGTGCTAGCCCGAGGGGTTTCGTGGGGTCCCAGTACTTC. This encodes CSASPRGFVGSQYF. The chain uses TRBV20-1 and TRBJ2-5; D is tentatively TRBD1 or TRBD2 (5 bases each). The CDR3 covers 14 residues. Trimming cost V 3 bases and J 9 bases, with 20 bases left between them. Germline V gene sequence: CDR1 DFQATT, CDR2 SNEGSKA (reference sequence).

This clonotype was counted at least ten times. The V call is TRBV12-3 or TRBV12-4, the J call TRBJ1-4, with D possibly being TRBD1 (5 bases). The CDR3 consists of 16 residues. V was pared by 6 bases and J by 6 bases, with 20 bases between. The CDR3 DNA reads TGTGCCAGCAGCACTAGGATGGGGCGAGAGTATGAAAAACTGTTTTTT. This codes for CASSTRMGREYEKLFF.

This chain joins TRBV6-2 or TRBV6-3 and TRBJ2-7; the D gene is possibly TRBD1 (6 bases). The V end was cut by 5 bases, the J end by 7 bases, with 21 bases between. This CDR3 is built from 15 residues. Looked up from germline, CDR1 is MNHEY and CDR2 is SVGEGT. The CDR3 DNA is TGTGCCAGCAGTCACCGCCGGACAGAATCCTTTGAGCAGTACTTC. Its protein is CASSHRRTESFEQYF.

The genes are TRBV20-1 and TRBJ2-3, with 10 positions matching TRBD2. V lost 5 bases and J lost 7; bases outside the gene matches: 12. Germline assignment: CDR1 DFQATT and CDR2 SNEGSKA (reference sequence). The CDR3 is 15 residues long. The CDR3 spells CSAYPGTSVLNTQYF. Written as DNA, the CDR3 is TGCAGTGCTTATCCCGGGACTAGCGTTTTGAATACGCAGTATTTT.

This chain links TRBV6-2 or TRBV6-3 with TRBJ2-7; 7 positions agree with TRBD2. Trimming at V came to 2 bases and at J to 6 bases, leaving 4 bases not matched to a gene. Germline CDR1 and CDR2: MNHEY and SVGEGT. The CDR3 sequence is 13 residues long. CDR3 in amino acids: CASSYGSGGEQYF. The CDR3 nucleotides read TGTGCCAGCAGTTACGGGTCGGGAGGCGAGCAGTACTTC.

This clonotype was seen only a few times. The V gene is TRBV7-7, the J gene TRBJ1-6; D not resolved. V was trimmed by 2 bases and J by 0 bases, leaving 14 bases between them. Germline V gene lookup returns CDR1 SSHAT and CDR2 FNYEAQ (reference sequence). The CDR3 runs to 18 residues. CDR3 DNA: TGTGCCAGCAGCTTACCCAGCTATGCGAGCTCCTATAATTCACCCCTCCACTTT. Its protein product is CASSLPSYASSYNSPLHF.

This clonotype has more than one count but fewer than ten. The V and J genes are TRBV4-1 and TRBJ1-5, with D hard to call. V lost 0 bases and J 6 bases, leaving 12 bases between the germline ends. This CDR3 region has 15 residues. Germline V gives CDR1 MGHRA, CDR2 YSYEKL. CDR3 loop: CASSQEGKRFQPQHF. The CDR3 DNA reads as TGCGCCAGCAGCCAAGAGGGTAAGAGGTTTCAGCCCCAGCATTTT.

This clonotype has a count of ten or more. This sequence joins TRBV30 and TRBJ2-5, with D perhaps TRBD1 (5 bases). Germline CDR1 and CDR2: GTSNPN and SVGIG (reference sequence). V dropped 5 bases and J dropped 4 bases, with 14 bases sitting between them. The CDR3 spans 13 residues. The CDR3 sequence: CAWHQGLGETQYF. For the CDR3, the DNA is TGTGCCTGGCATCAGGGTCTGGGAGAGACCCAGTACTTC.

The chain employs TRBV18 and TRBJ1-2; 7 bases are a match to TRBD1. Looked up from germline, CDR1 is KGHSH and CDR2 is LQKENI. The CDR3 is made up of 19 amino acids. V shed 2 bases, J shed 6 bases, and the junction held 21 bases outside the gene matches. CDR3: CASSPFSIPQTGAADGYTF. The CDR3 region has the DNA TGTGCCAGCTCACCATTTAGTATCCCTCAAACAGGGGCCGCGGATGGCTACACCTTC.

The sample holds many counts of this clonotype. The CDR3 region is CASSQDVGGGHGYTF. The CDR3, as DNA: TGTGCCAGCAGCCAAGATGTAGGAGGGGGCCATGGCTACACCTTC. This chain connects TRBV4-2 to TRBJ1-2; 7 positions match TRBD1. Germline CDR1 and CDR2: LGHNA and YNFKEQ. This CDR3 contains 15 residues. V lost 0 bases to trimming and J lost 6 bases; unmatched junction nucleotides: 7.

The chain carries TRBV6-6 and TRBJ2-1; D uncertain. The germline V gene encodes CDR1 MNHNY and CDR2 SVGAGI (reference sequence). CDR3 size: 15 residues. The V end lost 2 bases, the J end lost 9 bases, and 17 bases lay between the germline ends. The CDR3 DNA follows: TGTGCCAGCAGTTACCTCTCCCGCGCTGAAGGTGAGCAGTTCTTC. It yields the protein CASSYLSRAEGEQFF.

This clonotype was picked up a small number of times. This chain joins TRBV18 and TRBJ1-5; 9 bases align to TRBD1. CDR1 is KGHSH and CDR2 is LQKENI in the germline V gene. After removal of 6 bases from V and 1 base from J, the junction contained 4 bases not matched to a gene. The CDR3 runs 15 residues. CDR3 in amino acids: CASSQTGGSNQPQHF. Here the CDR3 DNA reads TGTGCCAGCTCCCAGACAGGGGGGAGCAATCAGCCCCAGCATTTT.

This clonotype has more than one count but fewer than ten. CDR3 sequence: CASSLEGAGYEQYF. Written as DNA, the CDR3 is TGCGCCAGCAGCTTGGAGGGGGCTGGGTACGAGCAGTACTTC. This chain uses TRBV5-1 with TRBJ2-7; 7 bases fit TRBD1. With 0 bases clipped from V and 4 bases from J, the junction kept 4 bases outside the gene matches. The germline V gene encodes CDR1 SGHRS and CDR2 YFSETQ. CDR3 size: 14 residues.

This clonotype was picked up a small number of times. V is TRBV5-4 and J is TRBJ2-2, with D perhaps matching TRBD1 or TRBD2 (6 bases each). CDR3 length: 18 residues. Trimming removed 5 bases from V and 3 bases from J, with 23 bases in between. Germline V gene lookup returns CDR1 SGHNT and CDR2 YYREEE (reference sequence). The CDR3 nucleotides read TGTGCCAGCAGGCTGATCTCGGGGGCCCATAGGGACACCGGGGAGCTGTTTTTT. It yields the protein CASRLISGAHRDTGELFF.

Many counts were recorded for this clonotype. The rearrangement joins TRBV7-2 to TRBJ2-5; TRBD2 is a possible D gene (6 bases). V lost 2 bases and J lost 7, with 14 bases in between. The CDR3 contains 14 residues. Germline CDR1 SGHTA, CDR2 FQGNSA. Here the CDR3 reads CASSLYRAGGTQYF. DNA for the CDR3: TGTGCCAGCAGCTTATACAGAGCGGGTGGGACCCAGTACTTC.

The CDR3 coding sequence is TGCAGTGCTGATCCACGCGGGAGGGCCGGGGAGCAGTACTTC. Its translation is CSADPRGRAGEQYF. This chain connects TRBV20-1 to TRBJ2-7; TRBD2 matches 9 bases. Germline CDR1 reads DFQATT; CDR2 reads SNEGSKA (reference sequence). The CDR3 covers 14 residues. V lost 5 bases, J lost 7 bases, and 12 bases stayed unmatched.

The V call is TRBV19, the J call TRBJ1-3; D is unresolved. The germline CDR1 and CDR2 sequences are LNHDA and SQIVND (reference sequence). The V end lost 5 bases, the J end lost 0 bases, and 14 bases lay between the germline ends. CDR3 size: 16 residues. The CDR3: CASSVQPRSSGNTIYF. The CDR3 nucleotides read TGTGCCAGTAGTGTACAGCCTCGGAGCTCTGGAAACACCATATATTTT.

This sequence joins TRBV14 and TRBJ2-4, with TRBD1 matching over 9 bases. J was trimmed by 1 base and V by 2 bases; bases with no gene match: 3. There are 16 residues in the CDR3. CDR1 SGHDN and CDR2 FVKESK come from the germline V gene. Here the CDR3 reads CASSQTGGTAKNIQYF. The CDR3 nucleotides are TGTGCCAGCAGCCAAACAGGGGGCACGGCCAAAAACATTCAGTACTTC. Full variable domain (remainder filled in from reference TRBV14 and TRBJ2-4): EAGVTQFPSHSVIEKGQTVTLRCDPISGHDNLYWYRRVMGKEIKFLLHFVKESKQDESGMPNNRFLAERTGGTYSTLKVQPAELEDSGVYFCASSQTGGTAKNIQYFGAGTRLSVL.